This TCR beta chain emerged from a study of shared clonotypes between healthy human individuals. With 0 bases removed from V and 3 bases from J, the gap between germline ends came to 6 bases. Per the germline V gene, CDR1 is LGHNA and CDR2 is YSLEER. The CDR3 extends over 13 amino acids. Researchers drew on tens of millions of PBMCs for genomic DNA from unsorted samples. The table came from immunoSEQ multiplex PCR; TCRdb's copy has only in-frame clones and leaves some out. The sample has about 460,000 clones, 75% to 80% seen once. The sequencing sample was made of PBMCs. The chain has TRBV4-3 and TRBJ2-7; D remains unclear. The TCR was taken from a woman in her thirties or forties in good health. Some clones in this sample may be carry-over from other donors' samples. Written as DNA, the CDR3 is TGCGCCAGCAGCCAAGATACGCGCTACGAGCAGTACTTC. Its translation is CASSQDTRYEQYF.